These 17 T cell receptor beta chains were all obtained from the same sample, sequenced in a study of OX40 agonist ivuxolimab in advanced cancers. Only in-frame clones appear in the TCRdb table, and some are missing; sequencing was by immunoSEQ multiplex PCR. The sample lists 60,000 to 70,000 clones, about 80% seen once, with 5.5% in the top ten. Here the sequenced sample was CD4+ or CD8+ T cells sorted from blood, taken in a trial of the OX40 agonist ivuxolimab. These receptors were collected from an adult with an advanced solid tumor such as melanoma, head and neck, liver or kidney cancer.

This clone turned up a few times. This sequence joins TRBV9 and TRBJ1-5; D may be TRBD1 (5 bases). The germline CDR1 and CDR2 sequences are SGDLS and YYNGEE. V lost 3 bases to trimming and J lost 5 bases, with 12 bases between them. The CDR3 length is 14 residues. CDR3 in DNA: TGTGCCAGCAGCGCCCGGGGCAGCCATCAGCCCCAGCATTTT. This sequence encodes CASSARGSHQPQHF.

The genes are TRBV23-1 and TRBJ2-7; 12 nucleotides agree with TRBD2. TRBV23-1 belongs to the ORF category, with a function that is uncertain. J gave up 3 bases and V 2 bases, and 8 bases lay outside the gene matches. This CDR3 is 17 amino acids long. This CDR3 reads CASSQGTSGRWGYEQYF. The CDR3 coding sequence is TGCGCCAGCAGTCAAGGAACTAGCGGGAGGTGGGGCTACGAGCAGTACTTC.

The rearrangement links TRBV7-6 to TRBJ2-5, with TRBD1 matching 10 bases. With V trimmed by 4 bases and J by 4 bases, 9 bases remained unmatched. Germline V gene sequence: CDR1 SGHVS, CDR2 FNYEAQ. This CDR3 is built from 16 residues. For the CDR3, the DNA is TGTGCCAGCAGCTCGTCGACAGGGGGCATCGGAGAGACCCAGTACTTC. Its translation is CASSSSTGGIGETQYF. Complete variable domain (other parts from reference TRBV7-6 and TRBJ2-5): GAGVSQSPRYKVTKRGQDVALRCDPISGHVSLYWYRQALGQGPEFLTYFNYEAQQDKSGLPNDRFSAERPEGSISTLTIQRTEQRDSAMYRCASSSSTGGIGETQYFGPGTRLLVL.

The chain is built from TRBV7-2 and TRBJ1-1; possible D gene TRBD1, 5 bases. The CDR3 sequence is 12 residues long. V shed 8 bases and J shed 5 bases, with 12 bases lying between them. CDR1 and CDR2 (germline): SGHTA, FQGNSA. CDR3 loop: CASGHTVTEAFF. CDR3 DNA: TGTGCCAGCGGACACACCGTGACTGAAGCTTTCTTT.

The rearrangement links TRBV19 to TRBJ1-5; D might be TRBD1 (5 bases). Looked up from germline, CDR1 is LNHDA and CDR2 is SQIVND (reference sequence). The CDR3 spans 14 residues. Trimming removed 3 bases from V and 3 bases from J, with 9 bases in between. CDR3 coding DNA: TGTGCCAGTAGTATCTCAGGGTTCAATCAGCCCCAGCATTTT. Protein product: CASSISGFNQPQHF.

The V call is TRBV5-4, the J call TRBJ2-2, with 15 bases matching TRBD2. With V trimmed by 4 bases and J by 0 bases, 10 bases remained unmatched. CDR1 and CDR2 from the germline V gene are SGHNT and YYREEE (reference sequence). This CDR3 has 20 amino acids. CDR3 loop: CASSARTGTSGGTNTGELFF. In DNA, the CDR3 is TGTGCCAGCAGCGCGCGGACCGGGACTAGCGGGGGGACGAACACCGGGGAGCTGTTTTTT.

The chain combines TRBV21-1 with TRBJ2-6; the table's D gene call, TRBD2, was not cross checked with the DNA. TRBV21-1 is a pseudogene. This CDR3 is 19 amino acids long. The CDR3 protein is CASSKNQSGGARGANVLTF. As DNA, the CDR3 is TGTGCCAGCAGCAAAAACCAAAGTGGAGGGGCGCGGGGGGCCAACGTCCTGACTTTC.

The chain couples TRBV29-1 to TRBJ1-1, with D perhaps matching TRBD1 (6 bases). This CDR3 has 15 amino acids. Deletions cut 6 bases from V and 8 bases from J, with 25 bases between. Germline CDR1 and CDR2: SQVTM and ANQGSEA. CDR3 DNA: TGCAGCGTCTCGATCGGGCTGACAGGAGTCGCCGAAGCTTTCTTT. Its protein is CSVSIGLTGVAEAFF.

The chain recombines TRBV27 with TRBJ2-7; maybe TRBD1 (5 bases). Germline lookup yields CDR1 MNHEY and CDR2 SMNVEV (reference sequence). V dropped 3 bases and J dropped 3 bases, with 9 bases sitting between them. The CDR3 is made up of 13 amino acids. The CDR3 spells CASSLDTNYEQYF. Here the CDR3 DNA reads TGTGCCAGCAGTTTGGACACGAACTACGAGCAGTACTTC.

This clone was recorded only once. This chain joins TRBV2 and TRBJ2-3; a weak D match, TRBD2 (5 bases). The CDR3 runs to 15 residues. Trimming shortened V by 6 bases and J by 1 base, and 14 bases separated the two germline ends. From germline, CDR1 is SNHLY and CDR2 FYNNEI. The CDR3 DNA sequence: TGTGCCAGCAGCCTAAGGAAACTAGGCACAGATACGCAGTATTTT. Translating gives CASSLRKLGTDTQYF. The whole variable domain, remainder taken from reference TRBV2 and TRBJ2-3, is EPEVTQTPSHQVTQMGQEVILRCVPISNHLYFYWYRQILGQKVEFLVSFYNNEISEKSEIFDDQFSVERPDGSNFTLKIRSTKLEDSAMYFCASSLRKLGTDTQYFGPGTRLTVL.

The genes are TRBV2 and TRBJ2-4, with D possibly being TRBD2 (5 bases). The CDR3 has 16 amino acids. The V gene's germline CDR1 is SNHLY and CDR2 FYNNEI. V was clipped by 3 bases and J by 6 bases, with 18 bases between them. The CDR3 coding sequence is TGTGCCAGCAGTGAGGACCTCCTAGCCGGCCTAAACATTCAGTACTTC. Encoded protein: CASSEDLLAGLNIQYF. Supplemented by reference TRBV2 and TRBJ2-4, the full variable domain reads EPEVTQTPSHQVTQMGQEVILRCVPISNHLYFYWYRQILGQKVEFLVSFYNNEISEKSEIFDDQFSVERPDGSNFTLKIRSTKLEDSAMYFCASSEDLLAGLNIQYFGAGTRLSVL.

In this sample, this clone turned up a few times. The J gene is TRBJ2-5, the V gene TRBV15; 10 positions agree with TRBD1. The germline gives CDR1 LNHNV, CDR2 YYDKDF (reference sequence). CDR3 size: 15 residues. Losses at the gene ends were 1 base for V and 5 bases for J; bases not matched to a gene: 4. CDR3 DNA sequence: TGTGCCACCAGCAGAGGACAGGGGGCGGCGGAGACCCAGTACTTC. Translating it yields CATSRGQGAAETQYF.

The CDR3 DNA is TGTGCCAGCAGCTTAGTTGGTAGCCGAGAGACCCAGTACTTC. It is translated as CASSLVGSRETQYF. The chain employs TRBV7-2 and TRBJ2-5; D is unclear. Trimming cost V 1 base and J 4 bases, with 10 bases left between them. Germline V CDR1 and CDR2: SGHTA, FQGNSA. The CDR3 consists of 14 residues.

The genes are TRBV27 and TRBJ2-7, with 9 bases that match TRBD1. From germline, CDR1 is MNHEY and CDR2 SMNVEV (reference sequence). The CDR3 spans 17 residues. V shed 4 bases and J 4 bases; nucleotides not matched to a gene: 14. In nucleotides, the CDR3 is TGTGCCAGCAGTTCGTCAGTGCCGACAGGGGGTGTTTACGAGCAGTACTTC. Its protein is CASSSSVPTGGVYEQYF.

The table lists this clone with a few counts. The J gene is TRBJ2-5, the V gene TRBV11-2, with 13 nucleotides matching TRBD2. J gave up 5 bases and V 5 bases, and 8 bases lay outside the gene matches. Germline V gene lookup returns CDR1 SGHAT and CDR2 FQNNGV. The CDR3 length is 16 residues. The CDR3 region has the DNA TGTGCCAGCAGCCCCGGACTAGCGGGAGAGTGGGAGACCCAGTACTTC. This gives the protein CASSPGLAGEWETQYF.

The rearrangement joins TRBV5-1 to TRBJ1-4; D possibly corresponds to TRBD1 (5 bases). The V and J ends lost 3 bases and 3 bases respectively, with 9 bases between them. Looked up from germline, CDR1 is SGHRS and CDR2 is YFSETQ. The CDR3 totals 14 residues. CDR3: CASSSRGANEKLFF. CDR3 bases: TGCGCCAGCAGCTCACGGGGGGCTAATGAAAAACTGTTTTTT.

Worth noting for this clone: At the DNA level, this CDR3 is encoded by other sequences in the same sample as well. The V and J genes are TRBV28 and TRBJ1-5; D may be TRBD1 (5 bases). Per the germline V gene, CDR1 is MDHEN and CDR2 is SYDVKM. The length of the CDR3 is 14 residues. V lost 7 bases and J lost 3, with 13 bases in between. Written as DNA, the CDR3 is TGTGCCAGCAAGGGGCTAGGGGTCAATCAGCCCCAGCATTTT. Its translation is CASKGLGVNQPQHF.